The 11 T cell receptor beta chains presented below share a single source sample, sequenced in a study of cytomegalovirus exposure and HLA in healthy donors. The PCR contained 60 Vbeta and 13 Jbeta primers. Profiling relied on immunoSEQ multiplex PCR, and the TCRdb table lists in-frame clones only, not all of them. Of about 180,000 clones listed, around four fifths are singletons. The sequenced material came from PBMCs. The origin of the receptors is a woman aged 25 to 39 in good health and CMV-seronegative.

The chain has TRBV2 and TRBJ2-5; a weak D match, TRBD2 (5 bases). V gave up 8 bases and J gave up 3 bases, with 16 bases separating them. The germline V gene encodes CDR1 SNHLY and CDR2 FYNNEI. This CDR3 comprises 14 residues. CDR3 DNA sequence: TGTGCCAGCGCGGCGGGTCAGTGGGAAGAGACCCAGTACTTC. It encodes CASAAGQWEETQYF.

This sequence joins TRBV7-3 and TRBJ2-5; 9 bases map to TRBD2. This CDR3 region has 15 residues. Losses at the gene ends were 6 bases for V and 0 bases for J; bases not matched to a gene: 5. Germline V CDR1 and CDR2: SGHTA, FQGTGA. The CDR3 nucleotides are TGTGCCAGCAGTTACAGCGGGGGGAACCAAGAGACCCAGTACTTC. Protein product: CASSYSGGNQETQYF.

The V and J genes are TRBV27 and TRBJ1-5; D is possibly TRBD1 (6 bases). Germline loops: CDR1 MNHEY, CDR2 SMNVEV (reference sequence). V shed 8 bases and J shed 2 bases, with 13 bases lying between them. This CDR3 is built from 14 residues. CDR3 residues: CASQLGGRNQPQHF. The CDR3 DNA is TGTGCCAGCCAACTAGGGGGTCGCAATCAGCCCCAGCATTTT.

The chain employs TRBV19 and TRBJ1-2; a weak D match, TRBD1 (5 bases). There are 13 residues in the CDR3. Germline-derived CDR1 and CDR2 are LNHDA and SQIVND (reference sequence). V gave up 7 bases and J gave up 2 bases, with 11 bases separating them. Here the CDR3 reads CASTQGHNYGYTF. CDR3 bases: TGTGCCAGTACCCAGGGCCACAACTATGGCTACACCTTC.

This CDR3 reads CASSLVTGVNTEAFF. Here the CDR3 DNA reads TGCGCCAGCAGCTTGGTCACCGGGGTGAACACTGAAGCTTTCTTT. V gene TRBV5-1 combines with J gene TRBJ1-1; D gene uncertain. Germline lookup yields CDR1 SGHRS and CDR2 YFSETQ. V lost 0 bases to trimming and J lost 0 bases, with 9 bases between them. This CDR3 is built from 15 residues.

This chain links TRBV4-1 with TRBJ2-3, with a weak D call TRBD2 (5 bases). Germline loops: CDR1 MGHRA, CDR2 YSYEKL. The V end lost 1 base, the J end lost 7 bases, and 18 bases lay between the germline ends. The CDR3 length is 16 residues. CDR3 protein: CASSQASSGPTHTQYF. For the CDR3, the DNA is TGCGCCAGCAGCCAAGCCTCGAGCGGCCCCACGCATACGCAGTATTTT.

This clone was detected a few times. The chain employs TRBV9 and TRBJ2-3; a weak D match, TRBD2 (7 bases). CDR1 and CDR2 from the germline V gene are SGDLS and YYNGEE. V shed 0 bases and J shed 4 bases, with 15 bases lying between them. The CDR3 extends over 16 amino acids. CDR3: CASSVALGGRADTQYF. CDR3 DNA sequence: TGTGCCAGCAGCGTAGCTCTGGGGGGGCGGGCAGATACGCAGTATTTT.

The gene calls are TRBV10-1 and TRBJ2-3; TRBD2 agrees at 7 bases. In germline, CDR1 is WNHNN, CDR2 SYGVQD (reference sequence). The CDR3 spans 18 residues. Trimming took 0 bases from V and 0 from J; bases not matched to a gene: 9. The CDR3 loop is CASSESAGVDSSTDTQYF. CDR3 sequence (DNA): TGCGCCAGCAGTGAGTCTGCGGGGGTTGATTCAAGCACAGATACGCAGTATTTT.

This sequence joins TRBV11-2 and TRBJ2-3, with D maybe TRBD1 (6 bases). From germline, CDR1 is SGHAT and CDR2 FQNNGV. This CDR3 is 15 amino acids long. The ends were cut back, 4 bases at V and 4 bases at J, with 15 bases in the middle. CDR3 protein: CASSYTGNYADTQYF. In DNA form, the CDR3 reads TGTGCCAGCAGCTACACAGGGAATTACGCAGATACGCAGTATTTT.

The V call is TRBV30, the J call TRBJ1-5; TRBD1 might be the D (5 bases). The CDR3 is 15 residues long. V dropped 0 bases and J dropped 2 bases, with 11 bases sitting between them. The germline CDR1 and CDR2 sequences are GTSNPN and SVGIG (reference sequence). The CDR3 nucleotides read TGTGCCTGGAGTGTACGGTGGGGGGGCAATCAGCCCCAGCATTTT. Protein product: CAWSVRWGGNQPQHF.

This rearrangement joins TRBV5-1 to TRBJ1-1; tentatively, D is TRBD1 (6 bases). Trimming shortened V by 3 bases and J by 1 base, and 16 bases separated the two germline ends. The CDR3 is made up of 16 amino acids. Per the germline V gene, CDR1 is SGHRS and CDR2 is YFSETQ. CDR3 in DNA: TGCGCCAGCAGCTCCCTGGCAGGGGTGACGAACACTGAAGCTTTCTTT. Translation gives CASSSLAGVTNTEAFF.